Below are 25 T cell receptor beta chains sequenced from a single sample in a study of human T cells and chemical hapten exposure. Time point defined: patch test 2, 6 weeks after DPC sensitization. Treatment described: therapeutic diphenylcyclopropenone sensitization with weekly scalp DPC. Via MiXCR, TCRdb re-called the RACE reads, giving one row per CDR3 protein. The sample has under 450,000 distinct CDR3 sequences; about 6% are singletons. The input for sequencing was whole blood, taken in connection with sensitization to the hapten diphenylcyclopropenone (DPC). The receptors shown here come from a young woman with alopecia areata. Some clones in this sample may be carry-over from other donors' samples.

A few counts support this clonotype. The chain couples TRBV6-1 to TRBJ2-4; the D is unclear. Germline V gene data show CDR1 as MNHNS and CDR2 as SASEGT. The CDR3 is made up of 13 amino acids. The V end was cut by 4 bases, the J end by 4 bases, with 8 bases between. CDR3 coding DNA: TGTGCCAGCAGTGTCGCCTGGAAAAACATTCAGTACTTC. It translates to CASSVAWKNIQYF.

This clonotype has only a few counts. V is TRBV27 and J is TRBJ1-2, with D perhaps TRBD1 (5 bases). V shed 2 bases and J shed 3 bases, with 7 bases lying between them. Germline V lookup: CDR1 MNHEY, CDR2 SMNVEV (reference sequence). This CDR3 comprises 13 residues. CDR3 amino acids: CASSLRGHYGYTF. CDR3 DNA: TGTGCCAGCAGTTTACGGGGCCACTATGGCTACACCTTC.

The rearrangement uses TRBV20-1 and TRBJ2-3; 7 nucleotides align to TRBD1. The CDR3 contains 13 residues. The germline CDR1 and CDR2 sequences are DFQATT and SNEGSKA (reference sequence). After removal of 6 bases from V and 1 base from J, the junction contained 4 bases not matched to a gene. The CDR3 nucleotides are TGCAGTGCACAGCAGGGGGGCACAGATACGCAGTATTTT. This sequence encodes CSAQQGGTDTQYF.

The rearrangement uses TRBV9 and TRBJ2-2, with D unclear. The CDR3 sequence is 14 residues long. The germline V and J ends were trimmed by 2 bases and 2 bases, with 7 bases remaining between them. CDR1 and CDR2 (germline): SGDLS, YYNGEE. The CDR3 here is CASSVSRNTGELFF. In nucleotides, the CDR3 is TGTGCCAGCAGCGTGTCCAGAAACACCGGGGAGCTGTTTTTT.

This clonotype was detected ten times or more. This chain uses TRBV7-9 with TRBJ2-5, with 11 bases that match TRBD2. Germline V gene lookup returns CDR1 SEHNR and CDR2 FQNEAQ (reference sequence). The CDR3 is 16 amino acids. J gave up 2 bases and V 5 bases, and 7 bases lay outside the gene matches. The CDR3 DNA follows: TGTGCCAGCAGCCCCGGGACTAGCGGCCAACAAGAGACCCAGTACTTC. Translation: CASSPGTSGQQETQYF.

The V and J genes are TRBV7-9 and TRBJ1-1; TRBD1 matches at 10 bases. J gave up 1 base and V 5 bases, and 10 bases lay outside the gene matches. The CDR3 has 17 amino acids. CDR1 and CDR2 (germline): SEHNR, FQNEAQ (reference sequence). The CDR3 here is CASSPKTGGAQNTEAFF. Here the CDR3 DNA reads TGTGCCAGCAGCCCTAAGACAGGGGGCGCACAGAACACTGAAGCTTTCTTT. Complete variable domain (other parts from reference TRBV7-9 and TRBJ1-1): DTGVSQNPRHKITKRGQNVTFRCDPISEHNRLYWYRQTLGQGPEFLTYFQNEAQLEKSRLLSDRFSAERPKGSFSTLEIQRTEQGDSAMYLCASSPKTGGAQNTEAFFGQGTRLTVV.

This clonotype has just a few counts. The chain links TRBV27 to TRBJ2-7; D gene uncertain. The CDR3 is 14 amino acids. Germline-derived CDR1 and CDR2 are MNHEY and SMNVEV (reference sequence). V lost 3 bases to trimming and J lost 5 bases, with 14 bases between them. This CDR3 reads CASSLAGRSHEQYF. In DNA form, the CDR3 reads TGTGCCAGCAGTTTGGCAGGAAGGTCCCACGAGCAGTACTTC.

This clonotype was observed at least ten times. CDR3 amino acids: CASSQDHTGAGTQYF. CDR3 sequence (DNA): TGCGCCAGCAGCCAAGATCACACGGGAGCGGGTACGCAGTATTTT. The chain uses TRBV4-3 and TRBJ2-3; D may be TRBD2 (6 bases). Germline loops: CDR1 LGHNA, CDR2 YSLEER. The V end was cut by 0 bases, the J end by 8 bases, with 15 bases between. The CDR3 covers 15 residues.

At least ten counts were recorded for this clonotype. The genes are TRBV7-2 and TRBJ1-1, with D perhaps matching TRBD1 (6 bases). Per germline, CDR1 SGHTA and CDR2 FQGNSA. V dropped 1 base and J dropped 4 bases, with 16 bases sitting between them. The CDR3 is made up of 16 amino acids. This chain's CDR3 is CASSLVGGAASTEAFF. DNA for the CDR3: TGTGCCAGCAGCTTAGTGGGGGGCGCGGCGAGCACTGAAGCTTTCTTT.

The V and J genes are TRBV20-1 and TRBJ1-4; D unresolved. The CDR3 has 11 residues. The germline V gene has CDR1 DFQATT and CDR2 SNEGSKA (reference sequence). Trimming left V 3 bases short and J 12 bases short, with 11 bases between. The CDR3 nucleotides are TGCAGTGCTAGCCGCAATGTGGAACTGTTTTTT. Its protein is CSASRNVELFF.

Notes on this clonotype: Sequence at one end of the junction differs from germline and may be a read error. The chain employs TRBV7-7 and TRBJ2-2, with unresolved D. This CDR3 spans 14 amino acids. In germline, CDR1 is SSHAT, CDR2 FNYEAQ (reference sequence). CDR3 protein: CASSPTWDTGELFF. The CDR3 nucleotides are TGTGCTAGCAGTCCTACGTGGGACACCGGGGAGCTGTTTTTT.

This clonotype came up many times. The chain has TRBV6-5 and TRBJ1-6, with D unresolved. Germline CDR1 MNHEY, CDR2 SVGAGI. The CDR3 runs 14 residues. Trimming shortened V by 3 bases and J by 7 bases, and 10 bases separated the two germline ends. The CDR3 DNA reads TGTGCCAGCAGTTATCAGGATGTAAATTCACCCCTCCACTTT. It specifies CASSYQDVNSPLHF.

This clonotype has a count of ten or more. The chain has TRBV6-2 or TRBV6-3 and TRBJ1-1; tentatively, D is TRBD1 (6 bases). Germline assignment: CDR1 MNHEY and CDR2 SVGEGT. The CDR3 consists of 17 residues. Trimming removed 5 bases at V and 0 bases at J, with 19 bases between. As DNA, the CDR3 is TGTGCCAGCAGTAGAACCTCTCCAGGGGCCTTGAACACTGAAGCTTTCTTT. Protein product: CASSRTSPGALNTEAFF.

The chain recombines TRBV10-3 with TRBJ2-6; possibly TRBD1 for D (6 bases). The CDR3 covers 17 residues. Germline V lookup: CDR1 ENHRY, CDR2 SYGVKD. V was cut by 10 bases and J by 2 bases, with 21 bases left in between. The DNA for the CDR3 is TGTGCCACCACCCGCGATGGAAGACAGGCTGGGGCCAACGTCCTGACTTTC. This encodes CATTRDGRQAGANVLTF.

This clonotype has a count of ten or more. The rearrangement joins TRBV28 to TRBJ2-3, with 10 positions matching TRBD2. From germline, CDR1 is MDHEN and CDR2 SYDVKM. V trimming: 3 bases; J trimming: 2 bases; junction bases outside the gene matches: 8. The CDR3 length is 17 residues. The CDR3 loop is CASSFKSGLADTDTQYF. CDR3 nucleotide sequence: TGTGCCAGCAGTTTTAAATCCGGACTAGCGGACACAGATACGCAGTATTTT.

Many counts were recorded for this clonotype. The J gene is TRBJ2-7, the V gene TRBV20-1; 10 positions match TRBD1. This CDR3 has 13 residues. CDR1 is DFQATT and CDR2 is SNEGSKA in the germline V gene (reference sequence). Trimming removed 6 bases from V and 5 bases from J; junction bases left unmatched: 7. The CDR3 region is CSAPGTGDDEQYF. The DNA of the CDR3 is TGCAGTGCACCGGGGACAGGGGACGACGAGCAGTACTTC.

This clonotype was seen ten or more times. The V gene is TRBV7-2, the J gene TRBJ1-1; D not resolved. Trimming left V 2 bases short and J 4 bases short, with 8 bases between. The germline V gene has CDR1 SGHTA and CDR2 FQGNSA. The CDR3 contains 13 residues. The CDR3 reads CASSLKGTTEAFF. For the CDR3, the DNA is TGTGCCAGCAGCTTAAAGGGAACCACTGAAGCTTTCTTT.

This rearrangement joins TRBV10-3 to TRBJ2-7, with D perhaps TRBD1 (6 bases). With 3 bases removed from V and 4 bases from J, the gap between germline ends came to 10 bases. CDR3 size: 13 residues. The germline V gene has CDR1 ENHRY and CDR2 SYGVKD. CDR3 residues: CAISDQQGYEQYF. CDR3 DNA: TGTGCCATCAGTGATCAACAGGGATACGAGCAGTACTTC.

The chain uses TRBV3-1 and TRBJ1-1; D is uncertain. The CDR3 has 12 amino acids. Germline V gene data show CDR1 as LGHDT and CDR2 as YNNKEL (reference sequence). Trimming pared 3 bases from V and 6 bases from J, leaving 8 bases between. This CDR3 is CASSQQDSEAFF. CDR3 in DNA: TGTGCCAGCAGCCAGCAGGATTCTGAAGCTTTCTTT.

This clonotype came up many times. CDR3 in DNA: TGCGCCAGCGCGGAGCATGGCGACGAGCAGTACTTC. Amino acid sequence: CASAEHGDEQYF. The chain carries TRBV5-1 and TRBJ2-7; D is uncertain. This CDR3 is built from 12 residues. Trimming took 7 bases from V and 5 from J, leaving 13 bases between them. CDR1 is SGHRS, CDR2 YFSETQ, per germline.

The J gene is TRBJ2-3, the V gene TRBV6-4, with TRBD1 matching 8 bases. The J segment lost 3 bases and the V segment lost 0 bases, leaving 8 bases of the junction unmatched. Germline values: CDR1 MRHNA, CDR2 SNTAGT. This CDR3 has 17 residues. The CDR3 is CASSDSAGGVGTDTQYF. DNA for the CDR3: TGTGCCAGCAGTGACTCGGCAGGGGGCGTTGGGACAGATACGCAGTATTTT.

This clonotype was picked up many times. The rearrangement uses TRBV20-1 and TRBJ1-4; 11 bases line up with TRBD1. Trimming at V came to 5 bases and at J to 8 bases, leaving 4 bases not matched to a gene. There are 13 residues in the CDR3. Germline V gives CDR1 DFQATT, CDR2 SNEGSKA (reference sequence). CDR3 sequence reads: CSARDRGVEKLFF. CDR3 nucleotide sequence: TGCAGTGCTCGGGACAGGGGGGTCGAAAAACTGTTTTTT.

This clonotype has more than one count but fewer than ten. V gene TRBV6-2 or TRBV6-3 combines with J gene TRBJ2-2; 9 nucleotides align to TRBD2. V lost 7 bases, J lost 1 base, and 10 bases stayed unmatched. The germline gives CDR1 MNHEY, CDR2 SVGEGT. The CDR3 contains 17 residues. The CDR3 sequence: CASTYNLAGKNTGELFF. CDR3 nucleotide sequence: TGTGCCAGCACTTATAATCTAGCGGGGAAGAACACCGGGGAGCTGTTTTTT.

In this sample, this clonotype turned up a few times. The gene calls are TRBV5-1 and TRBJ2-4; D might be TRBD2 (6 bases). With 4 bases removed from V and 0 bases from J, the gap between germline ends came to 20 bases. The CDR3 is 18 amino acids. CDR1 SGHRS and CDR2 YFSETQ come from the germline V gene. CDR3 sequence (DNA): TGCGCCAGCAGCCTACCCCCGAGAGGGAGGCTAGCCAAAAACATTCAGTACTTC. Protein product: CASSLPPRGRLAKNIQYF.

This clonotype was seen a few times. The chain is built from TRBV20-1 and TRBJ2-1, with 10 bases lining up with TRBD2. Trimming removed 2 bases from V and 3 bases from J; junction bases left unmatched: 13. The CDR3 is made up of 18 amino acids. CDR1 and CDR2 (germline): DFQATT, SNEGSKA (reference sequence). CDR3 loop: CSARPWTSGRVVYNEQFF. The CDR3 DNA reads as TGCAGTGCTAGACCCTGGACTAGCGGCCGTGTGGTCTACAATGAGCAGTTCTTC.